These 12 T cell receptor beta chains share one sample of origin, sequenced in a study of cytomegalovirus exposure and HLA in healthy donors. PCR amplification relied on 60 Vbeta primers (plus 13 Jbeta primers). Sequenced by immunoSEQ multiplex PCR; TCRdb stores in-frame clones only, minus some. The repertoire consists of around 140,000 clones, with approximately 79% occurring once and the leading ten covering roughly 1.1%. Specimen: PBMCs. The receptors here all came from a male donor in good health and CMV-seronegative.

The chain is built from TRBV7-6 and TRBJ2-3; 8 nucleotides align to TRBD2. CDR1 SGHVS and CDR2 FNYEAQ come from the germline V gene. The CDR3 consists of 13 residues. V gave up 4 bases and J gave up 8 bases; unmatched junction bases: 5. CDR3 DNA: TGTGCCAGCAGCTCCTATAGCGGGGCTACGCAGTATTTT. It yields the protein CASSSYSGATQYF.

The chain joins TRBV21-1 to TRBJ1-6. TRBV21-1 constitutes a pseudogene. The CDR3 runs 14 residues. The CDR3 DNA is TGTGCCAGCAGCAGGAGCTCCTATAATTCACCCCTCCACTTT. Translation gives CASSRSSYNSPLHF.

The genes are TRBV6-5 and TRBJ1-2, with D possibly being TRBD1 (6 bases). V was pared by 7 bases and J by 0 bases, with 15 bases between. This CDR3 region has 15 residues. Germline values: CDR1 MNHEY, CDR2 SVGAGI. CDR3 sequence (DNA): TGTGCCAGCATCGGGAGGGGGGCACCTAACTATGGCTACACCTTC. Translated, it gives CASIGRGAPNYGYTF.

The chain links TRBV12-5 to TRBJ2-3; 13 nucleotides match TRBD2. This CDR3 contains 15 residues. From germline, CDR1 is LGHNT and CDR2 FRNRAP. V shed 3 bases and J 4 bases; nucleotides not matched to a gene: 1. CDR3 residues: CASGLGLAGADTQYF. CDR3 DNA sequence: TGTGCTAGTGGTTTAGGACTAGCGGGGGCAGATACGCAGTATTTT. The full variable domain, completed using reference TRBV12-5 and TRBJ2-3, is DARVTQTPRHKVTEMGQEVTMRCQPILGHNTVFWYRQTMMQGLELLAYFRNRAPLDDSGMPKDRFSAEMPDATLATLKIQPSEPRDSAVYFCASGLGLAGADTQYFGPGTRLTVL.

About this clone itself: The missing conserved phenylalanine or tryptophan at the end of this CDR3 makes a read error likely. The gene calls are TRBV15 and TRBJ2-7; 7 bases are shared with TRBD1. Unmatched junction bases numbered 5, after V lost 0 bases and J lost 0 bases. In germline, CDR1 is LNHNV, CDR2 YYDKDF (reference sequence). The length of the CDR3 is 16 residues. The CDR3 region is CATSRDLTGDSYEQYL. CDR3 nucleotide sequence: TGTGCCACCAGCAGAGATCTAACAGGGGACTCCTACGAGCAGTACCTC.

The chain carries TRBV4-3 and TRBJ2-1; TRBD2 agrees at 7 bases. The CDR3 has 16 residues. Germline V gene sequence: CDR1 LGHNA, CDR2 YSLEER. Unmatched junction bases numbered 6, after V lost 0 bases and J lost 4 bases. The CDR3 spells CASSQEAGGMYNEQFF. CDR3 sequence (DNA): TGCGCCAGCAGCCAAGAAGCCGGGGGGATGTACAATGAGCAGTTCTTC.

The J gene is TRBJ2-1, the V gene TRBV10-3, with 8 bases matching TRBD2. V gave up 4 bases and J gave up 3 bases; unmatched junction bases: 11. Germline V gene lookup returns CDR1 ENHRY and CDR2 SYGVKD. CDR3 length: 17 amino acids. The CDR3 protein is CAISGQGSGELYNEQFF. CDR3 nucleotides: TGTGCCATCAGTGGGCAGGGTAGCGGGGAACTCTACAATGAGCAGTTCTTC.

This clone was counted only a few times. The chain joins TRBV6-6 to TRBJ2-1; D ambiguous. V lost 2 bases and J lost 8, with 10 bases in between. Per the germline V gene, CDR1 is MNHNY and CDR2 is SVGAGI (reference sequence). CDR3 length: 13 amino acids. CDR3 bases: TGTGCCAGCAGTTACCAAGCGTTGCATGAGCAGTTCTTC. It is translated as CASSYQALHEQFF.

The rearrangement uses TRBV7-2 and TRBJ2-5, with D possibly TRBD2 on 5 matching bases. The DNA end is a closer match to TRBJ2-7, so the J assignment may be wrong. Germline CDR1 SGHTA, CDR2 FQGNSA. CDR3 length: 14 amino acids. This CDR3 is CASSLGLAPYEQYF. CDR3 nucleotide sequence: TGTGCCAGCAGCTTAGGGCTAGCCCCCTACGAGCAGTACTTC.

This rearrangement joins TRBV5-1 to TRBJ2-5; 7 nucleotides line up with TRBD1. Unmatched junction bases numbered 4, after V lost 6 bases and J lost 2 bases. The CDR3 loop spans 13 amino acids. Germline loops: CDR1 SGHRS, CDR2 YFSETQ. In DNA, the CDR3 is TGCGCCAGCAACCGGGACAGTCAAGAGACCCAGTACTTC. Encoded protein: CASNRDSQETQYF.

V gene TRBV19 combines with J gene TRBJ2-5; no reliable D call. This CDR3 is built from 13 residues. The V gene's germline CDR1 is LNHDA and CDR2 SQIVND (reference sequence). V lost 3 bases and J lost 3, with 8 bases in between. Here the CDR3 reads CASSMGSKETQYF. The CDR3 bases are TGTGCCAGTAGTATGGGCTCAAAAGAGACCCAGTACTTC.

In its sample, this clone was seen a few times. The genes are TRBV18 and TRBJ2-7, with D possibly being TRBD2 (6 bases). Trimming pared 5 bases from V and 6 bases from J, leaving 8 bases between. CDR3 length: 11 amino acids. Germline V CDR1 and CDR2: KGHSH, LQKENI. In nucleotides, the CDR3 is TGTGCCAGCTCAACAGCGGGCGAGCAGTACTTC. It is translated as CASSTAGEQYF.